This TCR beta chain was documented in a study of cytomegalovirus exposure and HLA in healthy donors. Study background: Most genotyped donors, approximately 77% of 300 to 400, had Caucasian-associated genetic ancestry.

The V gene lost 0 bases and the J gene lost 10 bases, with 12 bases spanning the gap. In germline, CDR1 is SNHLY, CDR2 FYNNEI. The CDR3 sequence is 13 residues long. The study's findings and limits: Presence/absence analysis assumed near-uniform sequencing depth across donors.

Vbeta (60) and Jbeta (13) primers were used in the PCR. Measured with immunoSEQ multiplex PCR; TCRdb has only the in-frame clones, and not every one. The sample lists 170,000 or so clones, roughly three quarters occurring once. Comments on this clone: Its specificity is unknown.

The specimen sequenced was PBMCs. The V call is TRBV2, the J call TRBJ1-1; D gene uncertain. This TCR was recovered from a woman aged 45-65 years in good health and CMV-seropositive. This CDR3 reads CASSEALGGRAFF. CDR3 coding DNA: TGTGCCAGCAGTGAAGCGCTTGGTGGGAGAGCTTTCTTT. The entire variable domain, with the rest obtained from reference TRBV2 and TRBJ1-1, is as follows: EPEVTQTPSHQVTQMGQEVILRCVPISNHLYFYWYRQILGQKVEFLVSFYNNEISEKSEIFDDQFSVERPDGSNFTLKIRSTKLEDSAMYFCASSEALGGRAFFGQGTRLTVV.